Below, 30 T cell receptor beta chains from the same sample are listed, as sequenced in a study of CD8+ T cells in alopecia areata. Investigators isolated RNA and reverse transcribed it into cDNA to act as the sequencing template. Here immunoSEQ multiplex PCR was the method, and the copy in TCRdb shows in-frame clones only, minus some. The sample consists of about 160,000 clones, about 71% of them appearing once. Documented treatment: oral pan-JAK inhibitor, 5-10 mg twice daily. Source: CD4+ T cells sorted from blood, taken at week 4, from a patient treated with tofacitinib. The receptors originated from a human donor with alopecia areata.

This clone was counted between two and nine times. V and J are TRBV30 and TRBJ2-1; 7 bases agree with TRBD2. Per germline, CDR1 GTSNPN and CDR2 SVGIG (reference sequence). CDR3 length equals 15 residues. The V and J ends lost 4 bases and 4 bases, in that order; junction bases with no gene match: 10. The CDR3 here is CAWKRGGTTYNEQFF. The CDR3 bases are TGTGCCTGGAAGCGCGGGGGAACAACGTACAATGAGCAGTTCTTC.

V usage is TRBV10-3 and J usage is TRBJ1-2, with 10 bases matching TRBD1. Germline V gene lookup returns CDR1 ENHRY and CDR2 SYGVKD. This CDR3 contains 13 residues. The V gene end was trimmed by 8 bases and the J gene end by 7 bases; junction bases not matched to a gene: 7. CDR3 sequence: CAIDRDRGRGYTF. The DNA for the CDR3 is TGTGCCATCGACCGGGACAGGGGACGTGGCTACACCTTC.

The chain links TRBV5-6 to TRBJ2-3; D gene ambiguous. V lost 4 bases and J lost 2, with 5 bases in between. The CDR3 is 12 residues long. CDR1 is SGHDT and CDR2 is YYEEEE in the germline V gene. Here the CDR3 reads CASSLNTDTQYF. DNA for the CDR3: TGTGCCAGCAGCCTAAACACAGATACGCAGTATTTT.

A few counts support this clone. The chain carries TRBV5-1 and TRBJ2-3; possible D gene TRBD2, 6 bases. The V gene's germline CDR1 is SGHRS and CDR2 YFSETQ. V was pared by 0 bases and J by 0 bases, with 11 bases between. The CDR3 runs 16 residues. The chain's CDR3 is CASSLDSGTSTDTQYF. CDR3 coding DNA: TGCGCCAGCAGCTTGGACTCCGGGACTAGCACAGATACGCAGTATTTT.

The chain carries TRBV23-1 and TRBJ2-5, with D perhaps matching TRBD2 (6 bases). TRBV23-1 is classed as an ORF, of uncertain function. V lost 10 bases and J 4 bases, leaving 13 bases between the germline ends. CDR3 length: 12 amino acids. CDR3 sequence (DNA): TGCGCCACTCAAACGGAGGGAGAGACCCAGTACTTC. This codes for CATQTEGETQYF.

This clone was observed at least ten times. The V gene is TRBV6-4, the J gene TRBJ1-6; D is perhaps TRBD1 (5 bases). The CDR3 has 13 residues. V lost 6 bases, J lost 10 bases, and 13 bases lay in between. Germline-derived CDR1 and CDR2 are MRHNA and SNTAGT. For the CDR3, the DNA is TGTGCCAGCAGAGAGACAGTTGGATCACCCCTCCACTTT. Its translation: CASRETVGSPLHF.

The rearrangement uses TRBV7-9 and TRBJ2-3; D gene ambiguous. The V end was cut by 2 bases, the J end by 4 bases, with 7 bases between. CDR1 is SEHNR and CDR2 is FQNEAQ in the germline V gene (reference sequence). The CDR3 contains 13 residues. The CDR3 region is CASSLSGADTQYF. CDR3 in DNA: TGTGCCAGCAGCTTAAGTGGAGCAGATACGCAGTATTTT.

The rearrangement joins TRBV29-1 to TRBJ2-2; possibly TRBD2 for D (5 bases). The CDR3 is 14 amino acids. V lost 5 bases and J 3 bases, leaving 13 bases between the germline ends. Germline loops: CDR1 SQVTM, CDR2 ANQGSEA. CDR3 DNA: TGCAGCGTTATGGAGGACTGGGACACCGGGGAGCTGTTTTTT. It specifies CSVMEDWDTGELFF.

This clone has just a few counts. V usage is TRBV15 and J usage is TRBJ2-3; 10 nucleotides align to TRBD2. This CDR3 contains 16 residues. Germline assignment: CDR1 LNHNV and CDR2 YYDKDF (reference sequence). Losses at the gene ends were 1 base for V and 5 bases for J; bases not matched to a gene: 6. The CDR3 DNA sequence: TGTGCCACCAGCAGAGTACCTAGCGGGGGTGAAGATACGCAGTATTTT. Translating gives CATSRVPSGGEDTQYF.

The V call is TRBV2, the J call TRBJ1-2; tentative D call: TRBD1 (5 bases). V lost 2 bases, J lost 11 bases, and 12 bases lay in between. CDR1 is SNHLY, CDR2 FYNNEI, per germline. CDR3 length: 12 amino acids. The CDR3 region is CASSERGTGYTF. DNA for the CDR3: TGTGCCAGCAGTGAACGCGGGACCGGGTACACCTTC.

V gene TRBV30 combines with J gene TRBJ1-5, with D maybe TRBD1 (5 bases). V was clipped by 0 bases and J by 5 bases, with 17 bases between them. The CDR3 runs 16 residues. The germline V gene encodes CDR1 GTSNPN and CDR2 SVGIG (reference sequence). CDR3 in amino acids: CAWSVRTIGVDQPQHF. For the CDR3, the DNA is TGTGCCTGGAGTGTTCGCACCATAGGGGTTGATCAGCCCCAGCATTTT.

The genes are TRBV12-5 and TRBJ1-1; unclear D gene. Germline CDR1 and CDR2: LGHNT and FRNRAP. The CDR3 runs to 11 residues. V shed 9 bases and J shed 1 base, with 6 bases lying between them. The CDR3 here is CASQTNTEAFF. Written as DNA, the CDR3 is TGTGCTAGCCAGACGAACACTGAAGCTTTCTTT. Full variable domain (rest looked up from reference TRBV12-5 and TRBJ1-1): DARVTQTPRHKVTEMGQEVTMRCQPILGHNTVFWYRQTMMQGLELLAYFRNRAPLDDSGMPKDRFSAEMPDATLATLKIQPSEPRDSAVYFCASQTNTEAFFGQGTRLTVV.

A few counts support this clone. The rearrangement links TRBV5-1 to TRBJ1-1; D remains ambiguous. Germline CDR1 SGHRS, CDR2 YFSETQ. V lost 5 bases and J lost 1, with 6 bases in between. The CDR3 totals 12 residues. CDR3 bases: TGCGCCAGCAGTGAACCGAACACTGAAGCTTTCTTT. Protein sequence: CASSEPNTEAFF. The full variable domain, in which reference TRBV5-1 and TRBJ1-1 provide the parts outside the CDR3, is KAGVTQTPRYLIKTRGQQVTLSCSPISGHRSVSWYQQTPGQGLQFLFEYFSETQRNKGNFPGRFSGRQFSNSRSEMNVSTLELGDSALYLCASSEPNTEAFFGQGTRLTVV.

The rearrangement links TRBV2 to TRBJ2-5; D gene uncertain. V lost 8 bases and J lost 2, with 9 bases in between. The CDR3 has 12 residues. Germline V gene lookup returns CDR1 SNHLY and CDR2 FYNNEI. The CDR3 DNA reads TGTGCCAGCTACGAGGTTCAAGAGACCCAGTACTTC. Amino acid sequence: CASYEVQETQYF.

This chain joins TRBV15 and TRBJ2-3; D gene uncertain. The V end was cut by 4 bases, the J end by 4 bases, with 6 bases between. Germline values: CDR1 LNHNV, CDR2 YYDKDF (reference sequence). The CDR3 covers 12 residues. CDR3 DNA sequence: TGTGCCACCAGCAAATACGCAGATACGCAGTATTTT. Amino acid sequence: CATSKYADTQYF.

The chain joins TRBV30 to TRBJ2-1; TRBD2 is a possible D gene (6 bases). CDR3 length: 15 amino acids. V was pared by 2 bases and J by 9 bases, with 20 bases between. CDR1 is GTSNPN and CDR2 is SVGIG in the germline V gene (reference sequence). In nucleotides, the CDR3 is TGTGCCTGGAGTCCTCCGGGACTCCGACGGGTTGAGCAGTTCTTC. Translation gives CAWSPPGLRRVEQFF.

The chain recombines TRBV29-1 with TRBJ2-5, with TRBD2 matching over 10 bases. The CDR3 is 15 residues long. Losses at the gene ends were 6 bases for V and 1 base for J; bases not matched to a gene: 8. Germline V gene data show CDR1 as SQVTM and CDR2 as ANQGSEA. As DNA, the CDR3 is TGCAGCGTAGACCCGGGACTAGCGACCCAAGAGACCCAGTACTTC. It encodes CSVDPGLATQETQYF. The whole variable domain, remainder taken from reference TRBV29-1 and TRBJ2-5, is SAVISQKPSRDICQRGTSLTIQCQVDSQVTMMFWYRQQPGQSLTLIATANQGSEATYESGFVIDKFPISRPNLTFSTLTVSNMSPEDSSIYLCSVDPGLATQETQYFGPGTRLLVL.

CDR3: CASSESGLWETQYF. The CDR3 nucleotides are TGTGCCAGCAGTGAATCGGGGCTATGGGAGACCCAGTACTTC. The V gene is TRBV2, the J gene TRBJ2-5, with D possibly being TRBD1 or TRBD2 (5 bases each). The germline V gene encodes CDR1 SNHLY and CDR2 FYNNEI. The V end was cut by 2 bases, the J end by 5 bases, with 12 bases between. The CDR3 sequence is 14 residues long.

The chain combines TRBV7-8 with TRBJ2-7; D call uncertain. The CDR3 spans 14 residues. CDR1 SGHVS and CDR2 FQNEAQ come from the germline V gene. V lost 1 base, J lost 3 bases, and 10 bases lay in between. CDR3 nucleotide sequence: TGTGCCAGCAGCTTAGGTCCAAGAGTCTACGAGCAGTACTTC. It yields the protein CASSLGPRVYEQYF.

This chain links TRBV20-1 with TRBJ2-3; D is possibly TRBD1 (6 bases). Germline CDR1 is DFQATT and CDR2 is SNEGSKA (reference sequence). The CDR3 consists of 11 residues. Trimming shortened V by 2 bases and J by 7 bases, and 7 bases separated the two germline ends. This CDR3 is CSARTGNTQYF. The CDR3 DNA reads TGCAGTGCTAGAACAGGGAATACGCAGTATTTT.

The chain employs TRBV30 and TRBJ2-7; D uncertain. V lost 0 bases to trimming and J lost 7 bases, with 7 bases between them. The germline CDR1 and CDR2 sequences are GTSNPN and SVGIG (reference sequence). The CDR3 runs 11 residues. CDR3 coding DNA: TGTGCCTGGAGTGTACTATTTGAGCAGTACTTC. It yields the protein CAWSVLFEQYF.

This sequence joins TRBV18 and TRBJ2-7; 8 bases fit TRBD2. V was clipped by 3 bases and J by 6 bases; unmatched bases: 4. The CDR3 totals 13 residues. Per germline, CDR1 KGHSH and CDR2 LQKENI. The CDR3 nucleotides are TGTGCCAGCTCACCCCCCGGGGGGGCCGAGCAGTACTTC. Translated: CASSPPGGAEQYF.

The V gene is TRBV7-2, the J gene TRBJ2-6; possibly TRBD1 or TRBD2 for D (5 bases each). Germline-derived CDR1 and CDR2 are SGHTA and FQGNSA. With 0 bases removed from V and 0 bases from J, the gap between germline ends came to 6 bases. The CDR3 consists of 16 residues. CDR3 nucleotides: TGTGCCAGCAGCTTAGCGGGGGTCTCTGGGGCCAACGTCCTGACTTTC. This codes for CASSLAGVSGANVLTF.

The chain joins TRBV7-2 to TRBJ1-2; D not certain. The ends were cut back, 8 bases at V and 0 bases at J, with 10 bases in the middle. CDR3 size: 13 residues. Germline V gives CDR1 SGHTA, CDR2 FQGNSA. CDR3 amino acids: CASEEGANYGYTF. The CDR3 DNA is TGTGCCAGCGAGGAAGGCGCTAACTATGGCTACACCTTC. The whole variable domain, remainder taken from reference TRBV7-2 and TRBJ1-2, is GAGVSQSPSNKVTEKGKDVELRCDPISGHTALYWYRQSLGQGLEFLIYFQGNSAPDKSGLPSDRFSAERTGGSVSTLTIQRTQQEDSAVYLCASEEGANYGYTFGSGTRLTVV.

There are a few counts of this clone. This chain links TRBV6-6 with TRBJ2-5, with D tentatively TRBD1 or TRBD2 (5 bases each). The V end lost 1 base, the J end lost 5 bases, and 11 bases lay between the germline ends. CDR1 and CDR2 (germline): MNHNY, SVGAGI (reference sequence). The CDR3 totals 14 residues. The CDR3 loop is CASSYLGREETQYF. CDR3 nucleotide sequence: TGTGCCAGCAGTTACTTGGGCAGGGAGGAGACCCAGTACTTC.

This clone has just a few counts. CDR3 residues: CSVEVTVNTEAFF. The CDR3 DNA is TGCAGCGTTGAAGTTACGGTTAACACTGAAGCTTTCTTT. The chain joins TRBV29-1 to TRBJ1-1; D is unclear. Trimming stripped 1 base from V and 2 bases from J, with 8 bases between. The CDR3 totals 13 residues. Per the germline V gene, CDR1 is SQVTM and CDR2 is ANQGSEA.

V is TRBV25-1 and J is TRBJ2-7; D perhaps matches TRBD1 (6 bases). Trimming stripped 6 bases from V and 2 bases from J, with 14 bases between. The CDR3 runs 14 residues. The germline gives CDR1 MGHDK, CDR2 SYGVNS. CDR3 residues: CASSYDRFPYEQYF. The CDR3 nucleotides read TGTGCCAGCAGCTACGACAGGTTCCCCTACGAGCAGTACTTC.

This chain joins TRBV9 and TRBJ1-2, with D possibly being TRBD1 (5 bases). The CDR3 loop spans 14 amino acids. Germline V gene lookup returns CDR1 SGDLS and CDR2 YYNGEE. Trimming took off 0 bases at V and 3 bases at J, with 9 bases between the two ends. CDR3: CASSVGRGDYGYTF. In DNA form, the CDR3 reads TGTGCCAGCAGCGTAGGAAGGGGAGACTATGGCTACACCTTC.

This clone has a handful of counts. The V call is TRBV30, the J call TRBJ1-2; D call uncertain. CDR1 and CDR2 (germline): GTSNPN, SVGIG (reference sequence). The CDR3 is 13 amino acids. Trimming cost V 3 bases and J 7 bases, with 15 bases left between them. CDR3 sequence: CAWRRYEGGGYTF. Here the CDR3 DNA reads TGTGCCTGGAGAAGATACGAGGGCGGTGGCTACACCTTC.

The chain joins TRBV6-4 to TRBJ2-1; D gene uncertain. This CDR3 region has 15 residues. With 2 bases removed from V and 4 bases from J, the gap between germline ends came to 12 bases. The germline CDR1 and CDR2 sequences are MRHNA and SNTAGT. CDR3 loop: CASSDEVKGYNEQFF. CDR3 sequence (DNA): TGTGCCAGCAGTGACGAAGTGAAGGGATACAATGAGCAGTTCTTC.